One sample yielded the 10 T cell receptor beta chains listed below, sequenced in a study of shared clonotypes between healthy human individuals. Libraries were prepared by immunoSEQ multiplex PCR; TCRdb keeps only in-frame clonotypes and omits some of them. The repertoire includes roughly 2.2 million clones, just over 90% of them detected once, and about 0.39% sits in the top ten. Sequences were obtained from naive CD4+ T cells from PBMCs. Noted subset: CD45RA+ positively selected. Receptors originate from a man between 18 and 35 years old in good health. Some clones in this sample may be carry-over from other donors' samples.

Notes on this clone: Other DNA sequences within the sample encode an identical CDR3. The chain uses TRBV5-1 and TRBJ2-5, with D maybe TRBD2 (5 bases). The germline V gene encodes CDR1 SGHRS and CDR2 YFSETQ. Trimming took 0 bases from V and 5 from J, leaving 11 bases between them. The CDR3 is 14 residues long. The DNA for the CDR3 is TGCGCCAGCAGCTTGGTGGCGGGTTCGGAGACCCAGTACTTC. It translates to CASSLVAGSETQYF.

DNA for the CDR3: TGTGCCAGCAGCTTCGCGGGAGGAGGCACCGGGGAGCTGTTTTTT. This gives the protein CASSFAGGGTGELFF. The genes are TRBV7-2 and TRBJ2-2, with 8 bases lining up with TRBD2. The CDR3 totals 15 residues. Trimming at V came to 3 bases and at J to 4 bases, leaving 4 bases not matched to a gene. Germline V CDR1 and CDR2: SGHTA, FQGNSA.

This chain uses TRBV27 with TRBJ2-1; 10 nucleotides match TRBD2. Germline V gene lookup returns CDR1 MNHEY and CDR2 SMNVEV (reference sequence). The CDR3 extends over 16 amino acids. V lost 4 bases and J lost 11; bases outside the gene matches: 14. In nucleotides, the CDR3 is TGTGCCAGCAGTTCATATCTAGCGGGAGAGGGGACCCAGCAGTTCTTC. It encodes CASSSYLAGEGTQQFF.

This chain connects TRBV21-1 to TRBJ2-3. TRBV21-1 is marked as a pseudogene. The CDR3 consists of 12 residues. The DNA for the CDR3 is TGTGCCAGCAGCGCTCTATGGCATACGCAGTATTTT. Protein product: CASSALWHTQYF.

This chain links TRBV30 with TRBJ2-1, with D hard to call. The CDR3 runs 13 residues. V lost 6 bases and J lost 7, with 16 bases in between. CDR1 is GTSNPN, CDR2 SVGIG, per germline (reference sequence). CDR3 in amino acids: CACGRLVENEQFF. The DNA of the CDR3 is TGTGCCTGCGGTCGACTTGTCGAAAATGAGCAGTTCTTC.

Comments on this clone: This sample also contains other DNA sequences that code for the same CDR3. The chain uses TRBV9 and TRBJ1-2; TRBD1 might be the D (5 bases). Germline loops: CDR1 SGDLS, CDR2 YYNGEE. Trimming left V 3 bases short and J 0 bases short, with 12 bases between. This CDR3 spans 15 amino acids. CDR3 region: CASSARDRPNYGYTF. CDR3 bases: TGTGCCAGCAGCGCCCGAGACAGACCTAACTATGGCTACACCTTC.

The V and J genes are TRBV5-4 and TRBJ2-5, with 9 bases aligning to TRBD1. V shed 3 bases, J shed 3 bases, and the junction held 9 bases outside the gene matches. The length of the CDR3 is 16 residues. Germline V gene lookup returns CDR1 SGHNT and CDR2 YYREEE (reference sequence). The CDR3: CASSSPGTGREETQYF. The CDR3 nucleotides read TGTGCCAGCAGCTCGCCCGGGACAGGGAGGGAAGAGACCCAGTACTTC.

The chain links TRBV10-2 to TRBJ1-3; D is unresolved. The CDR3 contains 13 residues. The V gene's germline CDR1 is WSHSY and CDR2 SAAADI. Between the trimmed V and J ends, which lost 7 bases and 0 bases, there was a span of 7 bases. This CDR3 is CASTGSSGNTIYF. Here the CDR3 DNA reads TGCGCCAGCACAGGAAGCTCTGGAAACACCATATATTTT.

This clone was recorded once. The CDR3 DNA sequence: TGTGCCAGCAGCCCACCTCCAGGGCCTAGCGGGGCGCACAATGAGCAGTTCTTC. It specifies CASSPPPGPSGAHNEQFF. The chain combines TRBV11-2 with TRBJ2-1, with 9 nucleotides matching TRBD2. The germline V gene encodes CDR1 SGHAT and CDR2 FQNNGV. Trimming removed 5 bases from V and 5 bases from J; junction bases left unmatched: 16. The CDR3 runs 18 residues.

CDR3 residues: CASSLDLRQGSAYEQYF. Written as DNA, the CDR3 is TGTGCCAGCAGCTTAGATCTAAGACAGGGAAGTGCCTACGAGCAGTACTTC. The chain couples TRBV11-2 to TRBJ2-7; 7 positions match TRBD1. J lost 2 bases, V lost 0 bases, and 10 bases had no gene match. The CDR3 extends over 17 amino acids. Germline CDR1 is SGHAT and CDR2 is FQNNGV.